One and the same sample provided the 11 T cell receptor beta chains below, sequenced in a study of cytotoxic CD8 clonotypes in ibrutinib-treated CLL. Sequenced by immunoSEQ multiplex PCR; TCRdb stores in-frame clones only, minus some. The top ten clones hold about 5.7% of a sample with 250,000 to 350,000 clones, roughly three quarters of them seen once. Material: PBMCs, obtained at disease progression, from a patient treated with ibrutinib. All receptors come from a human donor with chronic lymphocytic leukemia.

The CDR3 sequence is CASSPIGGGTDTQYF. CDR3 sequence (DNA): TGTGCCAGCAGTCCTATCGGGGGGGGCACAGATACGCAGTATTTT. The chain carries TRBV27 and TRBJ2-3; 8 bases are shared with TRBD2. The germline CDR1 and CDR2 sequences are MNHEY and SMNVEV (reference sequence). The CDR3 length is 15 residues. The J segment lost 1 base and the V segment lost 5 bases, leaving 5 bases of the junction unmatched.

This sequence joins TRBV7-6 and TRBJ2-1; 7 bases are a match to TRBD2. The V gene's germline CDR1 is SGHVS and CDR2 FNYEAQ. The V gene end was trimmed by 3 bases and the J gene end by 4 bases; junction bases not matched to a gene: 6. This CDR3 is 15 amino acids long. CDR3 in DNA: TGTGCCAGCAGCTTGGCGGGACTAACTTACAATGAGCAGTTCTTC. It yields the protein CASSLAGLTYNEQFF.

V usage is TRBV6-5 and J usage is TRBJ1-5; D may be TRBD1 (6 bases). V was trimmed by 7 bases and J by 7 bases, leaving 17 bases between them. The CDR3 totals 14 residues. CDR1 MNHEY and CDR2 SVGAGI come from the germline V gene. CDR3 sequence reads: CASKRAGAMQPQHF. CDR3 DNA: TGTGCCAGCAAGAGGGCAGGGGCCATGCAGCCCCAGCATTTT.

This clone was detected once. CDR3 coding DNA: TGTGCCAGCAGCGTAGGGCAGGGAAGAACCGGGGAGCTGTTTTTT. It is translated as CASSVGQGRTGELFF. The V gene is TRBV9, the J gene TRBJ2-2; weak D call: TRBD1 (5 bases). CDR3 size: 15 residues. Germline values: CDR1 SGDLS, CDR2 YYNGEE. V lost 0 bases and J lost 5, with 11 bases in between.

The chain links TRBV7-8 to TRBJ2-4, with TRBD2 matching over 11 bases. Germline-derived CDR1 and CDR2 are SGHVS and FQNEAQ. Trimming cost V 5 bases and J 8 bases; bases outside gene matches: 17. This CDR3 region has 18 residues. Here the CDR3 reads CASSPGPPKTSGMDIQYF. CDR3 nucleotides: TGTGCCAGCAGCCCCGGGCCACCTAAGACTAGCGGGATGGACATTCAGTACTTC.

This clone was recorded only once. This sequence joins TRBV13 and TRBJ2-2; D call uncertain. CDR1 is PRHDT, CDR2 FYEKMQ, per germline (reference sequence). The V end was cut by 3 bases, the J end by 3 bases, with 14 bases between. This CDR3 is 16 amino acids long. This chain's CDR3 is CASSLVGPWDTGELFF. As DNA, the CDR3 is TGTGCCAGCAGCTTGGTGGGCCCCTGGGACACCGGGGAGCTGTTTTTT.

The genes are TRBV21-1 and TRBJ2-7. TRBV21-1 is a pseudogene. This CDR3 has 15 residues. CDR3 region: CASSFSTGVGYEQYF. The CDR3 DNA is TGTGCCAGCAGCTTTTCGACGGGCGTCGGATACGAGCAGTACTTC.

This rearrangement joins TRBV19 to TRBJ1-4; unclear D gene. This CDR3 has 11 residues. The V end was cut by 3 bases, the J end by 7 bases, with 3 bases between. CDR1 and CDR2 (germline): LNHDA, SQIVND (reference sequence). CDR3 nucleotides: TGTGCCAGTAGTATTGCTGAAAAACTGTTTTTT. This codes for CASSIAEKLFF.

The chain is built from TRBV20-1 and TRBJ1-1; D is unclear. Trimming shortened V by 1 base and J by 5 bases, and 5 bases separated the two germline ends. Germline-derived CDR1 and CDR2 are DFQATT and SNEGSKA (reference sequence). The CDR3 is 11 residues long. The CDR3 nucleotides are TGCAGTGCTAGAGCCCCGACTGAAGCTTTCTTT. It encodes CSARAPTEAFF.

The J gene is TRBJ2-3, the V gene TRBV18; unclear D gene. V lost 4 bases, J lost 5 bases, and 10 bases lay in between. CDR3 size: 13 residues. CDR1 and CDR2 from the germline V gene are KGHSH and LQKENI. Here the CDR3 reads CASSLKGGDTQYF. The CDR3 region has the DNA TGTGCCAGCTCACTGAAAGGTGGAGATACGCAGTATTTT.

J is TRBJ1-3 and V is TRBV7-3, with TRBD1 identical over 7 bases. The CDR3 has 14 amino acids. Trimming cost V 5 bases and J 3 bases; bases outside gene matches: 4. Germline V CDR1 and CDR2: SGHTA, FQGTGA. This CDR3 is CASSPQGFGNTIYF. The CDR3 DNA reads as TGTGCCAGCAGCCCACAGGGGTTTGGAAACACCATATATTTT. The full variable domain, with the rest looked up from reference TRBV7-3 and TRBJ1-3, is GAGVSQTPSNKVTEKGKYVELRCDPISGHTALYWYRQSLGQGPEFLIYFQGTGAADDSGLPNDRFFAVRPEGSVSTLKIQRTERGDSAVYLCASSPQGFGNTIYFGEGSWLTVV.